The entry that follows covers one TCR beta chain sequence. Antigen unknown. Profiled with immunoSEQ multiplex PCR; TCRdb holds only in-frame clones, not every one. This table holds 50,000 or so clones, approximately 80% found once. This sample is drawn from a study of T cells in localized non-small cell lung cancer. Findings and limits, study-wide: Maximal T cell clonality occurred in uninvolved adjacent lung, with tumor ranking below it. Owing to sequencing of a solitary tumor region, heterogeneity cannot be discounted.

Germline V gives CDR1 KGHSH, CDR2 LQKENI. Trimming took 3 bases from V and 5 from J, leaving 8 bases between them. The CDR3 extends over 14 amino acids. The chain joins TRBV18 to TRBJ1-6; D may be TRBD1 (5 bases). Sample: peripheral blood, taken before any cancer treatment. This sequence originates from an older female donor with stage II squamous cell lung carcinoma. DNA of the CDR3: TGTGCCAGCTCACCGGGGGTGAATAATTCACCCCTCCACTTT. Translating gives CASSPGVNNSPLHF.